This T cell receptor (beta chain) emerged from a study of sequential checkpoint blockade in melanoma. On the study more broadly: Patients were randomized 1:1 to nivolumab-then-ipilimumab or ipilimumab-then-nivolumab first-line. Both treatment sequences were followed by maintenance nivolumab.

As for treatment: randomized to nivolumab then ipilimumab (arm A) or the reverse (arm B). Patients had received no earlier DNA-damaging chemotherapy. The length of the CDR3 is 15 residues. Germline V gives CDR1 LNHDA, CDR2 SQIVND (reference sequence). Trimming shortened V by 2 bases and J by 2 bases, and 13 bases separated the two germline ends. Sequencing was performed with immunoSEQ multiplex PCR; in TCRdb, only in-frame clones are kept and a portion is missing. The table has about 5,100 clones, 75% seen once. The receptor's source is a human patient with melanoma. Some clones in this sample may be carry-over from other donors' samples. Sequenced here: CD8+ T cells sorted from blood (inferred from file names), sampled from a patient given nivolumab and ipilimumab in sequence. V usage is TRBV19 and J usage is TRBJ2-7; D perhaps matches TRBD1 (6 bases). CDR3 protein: CASSIWGQGPYEQYF. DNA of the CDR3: TGTGCCAGTAGTATATGGGGGCAGGGTCCCTACGAGCAGTACTTC.